The T cell receptor beta chain under discussion was sequenced for a study of glioma-infiltrating T cells after dendritic cell vaccination. The length of the CDR3 is 17 residues. CDR1 and CDR2 (germline): SGDLS, YYNGEE. With V trimmed by 3 bases and J by 2 bases, 6 bases remained unmatched. Patients had residual fresh-frozen tumor tissue and more than two years of survival data. No glioblastoma patient carried an isocitrate dehydrogenase mutation. The immunoSEQ assay amplified TCRB CDR3 from up to about 2 ug DNA. TCRdb keeps only in-frame clones here, not all; method: immunoSEQ multiplex PCR. The sample yields about 99,000 clones, roughly 80% seen once.

V usage is TRBV9 and J usage is TRBJ1-4, with 11 nucleotides matching TRBD1. The origin of this receptor is a human donor with glioblastoma. Specimen: blood, collected before dendritic cell vaccination. The CDR3 spells CASSERGTGGTNEKLFF. The CDR3 coding sequence is TGTGCCAGCAGCGAGAGAGGGACAGGGGGTACTAATGAAAAACTGTTTTTT.